The 27 T cell receptor beta chains below all came from one sample that was sequenced in a study of OX40 agonist ivuxolimab in advanced cancers. TCRdb keeps only in-frame clones here, not all; method: immunoSEQ multiplex PCR. The sample yields about 80,000 clones, 70% to 90% seen once. The sample here was CD4+ or CD8+ T cells sorted from blood, taken in a trial of the OX40 agonist ivuxolimab. Receptors were obtained from an adult with an advanced solid tumor such as melanoma, head and neck, liver or kidney cancer.

The chain joins TRBV11-2 to TRBJ1-5; D is perhaps TRBD1 (6 bases). The CDR3 is 15 residues long. Germline assignment: CDR1 SGHAT and CDR2 FQNNGV. V was cut by 6 bases and J by 0 bases, with 12 bases left in between. The CDR3 nucleotides read TGTGCCAGCAGTAAGCAGGGGTATAGCAATCAGCCCCAGCATTTT. This translates into CASSKQGYSNQPQHF.

The chain joins TRBV28 to TRBJ1-2; D might be TRBD1 (5 bases). This CDR3 has 13 amino acids. In germline, CDR1 is MDHEN, CDR2 SYDVKM. Trimming shortened V by 7 bases and J by 7 bases, and 16 bases separated the two germline ends. CDR3 DNA: TGTGCCAGCACCACAATGGGCCAGGGTGGCTACACCTTC. The encoded protein is CASTTMGQGGYTF.

The V and J genes are TRBV11-2 and TRBJ2-3; D is perhaps TRBD2 (6 bases). V lost 5 bases and J 2 bases, leaving 11 bases between the germline ends. This CDR3 spans 14 amino acids. CDR1 is SGHAT and CDR2 is FQNNGV in the germline V gene. DNA of the CDR3: TGTGCCAGCAGCAGACTAGTCAACACAGATACGCAGTATTTT. Translation gives CASSRLVNTDTQYF.

The CDR3, as DNA: TGTGCCAGCAGCGTAGCGTTAGGGTCTGGAAACACCATATATTTT. Its translation is CASSVALGSGNTIYF. The V call is TRBV9, the J call TRBJ1-3; no definite D call. The CDR3 covers 15 residues. V dropped 0 bases and J dropped 1 base, with 8 bases sitting between them. The germline V gene encodes CDR1 SGDLS and CDR2 YYNGEE.

This chain connects TRBV18 to TRBJ2-7; 8 positions agree with TRBD1. Germline CDR1 KGHSH, CDR2 LQKENI. J lost 3 bases, V lost 1 base, and 5 bases had no gene match. The CDR3 has 15 amino acids. CDR3 in amino acids: CASSPRQGTIYEQYF. CDR3 DNA: TGTGCCAGCTCACCACGACAGGGGACGATCTACGAGCAGTACTTC.

This sequence joins TRBV4-2 and TRBJ1-1, with a tentative D call TRBD1 (5 bases). The CDR3 spans 20 residues. V lost 0 bases to trimming and J lost 4 bases, with 27 bases between them. CDR1 and CDR2 (germline): LGHNA, YNFKEQ. In nucleotides, the CDR3 is TGTGCCAGCAGCCAAGATCTTCTCAGTGGGACCGGGAGTACTGCCACTGAAGCTTTCTTT. Residues: CASSQDLLSGTGSTATEAFF.

The chain employs TRBV9 and TRBJ2-1; D perhaps matches TRBD2 (6 bases). The CDR3 consists of 16 residues. CDR1 is SGDLS and CDR2 is YYNGEE in the germline V gene. V lost 3 bases and J lost 7, with 20 bases in between. CDR3 nucleotide sequence: TGTGCCAGCAGCGAAGGGGCGGGCGGGGTCGCTAATGAGCAGTTCTTC. It yields the protein CASSEGAGGVANEQFF. The variable domain in full, completed from reference TRBV9 and TRBJ2-1, reads DSGVTQTPKHLITATGQRVTLRCSPRSGDLSVYWYQQSLDQGLQFLIQYYNGEERAKGNILERFSAQQFPDLHSELNLSSLELGDSALYFCASSEGAGGVANEQFFGPGTRLTVL.

This clone appeared a single time. The rearrangement joins TRBV10-2 to TRBJ2-5; D perhaps matches TRBD2 (5 bases). The V gene lost 4 bases and the J gene lost 4 bases, with 16 bases spanning the gap. CDR1 WSHSY and CDR2 SAAADI come from the germline V gene. CDR3 length equals 15 residues. The CDR3 coding sequence is TGCGCCAGCAGTGCGGACTTAAGGTTCGCAGAGACCCAGTACTTC. Protein product: CASSADLRFAETQYF.

V usage is TRBV19 and J usage is TRBJ1-5, with a tentative D call TRBD1 (5 bases). The CDR3 contains 14 residues. V was shortened by 6 bases and J by 0 bases, with 9 bases between the two germline ends. Germline CDR1 reads LNHDA; CDR2 reads SQIVND (reference sequence). The CDR3 nucleotides are TGTGCCAGTAGAGTCCAGGGTAGCAATCAGCCCCAGCATTTT. It codes for CASRVQGSNQPQHF.

The V gene is TRBV7-9, the J gene TRBJ1-2; 8 bases line up with TRBD1. J lost 7 bases, V lost 3 bases, and 7 bases had no gene match. The CDR3 is 14 amino acids. Germline V lookup: CDR1 SEHNR, CDR2 FQNEAQ (reference sequence). CDR3 protein: CASSFSTGESGYTF. CDR3 in DNA: TGTGCCAGCAGCTTTTCGACAGGGGAGTCTGGCTACACCTTC. Based on the CDR3 plus reference TRBV7-9 and TRBJ1-2, the full variable domain is DTGVSQNPRHKITKRGQNVTFRCDPISEHNRLYWYRQTLGQGPEFLTYFQNEAQLEKSRLLSDRFSAERPKGSFSTLEIQRTEQGDSAMYLCASSFSTGESGYTFGSGTRLTVV.

This clone occurred a few times. The rearrangement uses TRBV19 and TRBJ1-2, with D perhaps matching TRBD1 (5 bases). Germline assignment: CDR1 LNHDA and CDR2 SQIVND (reference sequence). V gave up 1 base and J gave up 4 bases, with 13 bases separating them. This CDR3 is built from 15 residues. The CDR3 here is CASSIASSGLYGYTF. In DNA form, the CDR3 reads TGTGCCAGTAGTATAGCGAGCTCGGGGCTCTATGGCTACACCTTC.

V is TRBV2 and J is TRBJ1-4; D ambiguous. This CDR3 is 14 amino acids long. Per germline, CDR1 SNHLY and CDR2 FYNNEI. Between the trimmed V and J ends, which lost 4 bases and 8 bases, there was a span of 14 bases. CDR3 region: CASSVDQLGEKLFF. The CDR3 DNA sequence: TGTGCCAGCAGTGTGGACCAACTCGGGGAAAAACTGTTTTTT.

The chain couples TRBV19 to TRBJ2-1; D uncertain. CDR3 length: 13 amino acids. The V and J ends lost 2 bases and 6 bases respectively, with 8 bases between them. Germline CDR1 is LNHDA and CDR2 is SQIVND (reference sequence). In DNA, the CDR3 is TGTGCCAGTAGTATAAGTGTCTTCAATGAGCAGTTCTTC. It specifies CASSISVFNEQFF. The entire variable domain, with the rest obtained from reference TRBV19 and TRBJ2-1, is as follows: DGGITQSPKYLFRKEGQNVTLSCEQNLNHDAMYWYRQDPGQGLRLIYYSQIVNDFQKGDIAEGYSVSREKKESFPLTVTSAQKNPTAFYLCASSISVFNEQFFGPGTRLTVL.

The V and J genes are TRBV28 and TRBJ2-3; D is perhaps TRBD1 (5 bases). This CDR3 comprises 14 residues. CDR1 and CDR2 from the germline V gene are MDHEN and SYDVKM. V lost 7 bases, J lost 1 base, and 12 bases lay in between. The CDR3 DNA is TGTGCCAGCACTCCTGTAGGGGGCACAGATACGCAGTATTTT. Amino acids: CASTPVGGTDTQYF.

The genes are TRBV28 and TRBJ2-7; no clear D gene. Germline V CDR1 and CDR2: MDHEN, SYDVKM. Trimming took off 2 bases at V and 4 bases at J, with 12 bases between the two ends. The length of the CDR3 is 14 residues. CDR3 in amino acids: CASSLGDAVYEQYF. The CDR3, as DNA: TGTGCCAGCAGTTTAGGGGATGCTGTATACGAGCAGTACTTC.

The V call is TRBV28, the J call TRBJ2-7, with D unresolved. From germline, CDR1 is MDHEN and CDR2 SYDVKM. The CDR3 covers 13 residues. Trimming pared 6 bases from V and 6 bases from J, leaving 15 bases between. For the CDR3, the DNA is TGTGCCAGCAGCCCAGAGGCATATCGCGAGCAGTACTTC. Translating it yields CASSPEAYREQYF. The variable domain in full, with the rest retrieved from reference TRBV28 and TRBJ2-7, is DVKVTQSSRYLVKRTGEKVFLECVQDMDHENMFWYRQDPGLGLRLIYFSYDVKMKEKGDIPEGYSVSREKKERFSLILESASTNQTSMYLCASSPEAYREQYFGPGTRLTVT.

This chain connects TRBV28 to TRBJ1-2; D not certain. Looked up from germline, CDR1 is MDHEN and CDR2 is SYDVKM. CDR3 size: 16 residues. V lost 2 bases and J lost 2, with 15 bases in between. DNA of the CDR3: TGTGCCAGCAGTTTAGCTTCACCCGGGCAGAACTATGGCTACACCTTC. As protein: CASSLASPGQNYGYTF.

The rearrangement links TRBV5-1 to TRBJ1-5, with 7 nucleotides matching TRBD1. With V trimmed by 6 bases and J by 2 bases, 17 bases remained unmatched. The CDR3 contains 18 residues. Germline V CDR1 and CDR2: SGHRS, YFSETQ. This chain's CDR3 is CASTQGQRTPKRNQPQHF. CDR3 in DNA: TGCGCCAGCACCCAGGGACAGCGAACCCCGAAACGCAATCAGCCCCAGCATTTT.

This chain uses TRBV27 with TRBJ1-3; D is unresolved. The germline V and J ends were trimmed by 3 bases and 4 bases, with 13 bases remaining between them. The germline V gene has CDR1 MNHEY and CDR2 SMNVEV (reference sequence). The CDR3 has 15 amino acids. The CDR3 loop is CASSFSPDGGNTIYF. CDR3 in DNA: TGTGCCAGCAGTTTCAGCCCGGACGGGGGAAACACCATATATTTT.

The CDR3 spells CASSRGTDYGYTF. The CDR3 DNA reads as TGTGCCAGCAGCCGCGGGACAGACTATGGCTACACCTTC. The chain links TRBV6-6 to TRBJ1-2; TRBD1 matches at 7 bases. The V gene's germline CDR1 is MNHNY and CDR2 SVGAGI (reference sequence). The CDR3 is made up of 13 amino acids. J was trimmed by 3 bases and V by 6 bases; bases with no gene match: 4.

The chain has TRBV6-5 and TRBJ2-3, with a tentative D call TRBD2 (5 bases). From germline, CDR1 is MNHEY and CDR2 SVGAGI. Between the trimmed V and J ends, which lost 2 bases and 2 bases, there was a span of 8 bases. The length of the CDR3 is 14 residues. The CDR3 DNA sequence: TGTGCCAGCAGTTACGGGGAGCTCACAGATACGCAGTATTTT. Its translation is CASSYGELTDTQYF.

The chain carries TRBV6-6 and TRBJ1-1; D might be TRBD1 (6 bases). Trimming took off 6 bases at V and 1 base at J, with 12 bases between the two ends. The V gene's germline CDR1 is MNHNY and CDR2 SVGAGI (reference sequence). This CDR3 has 14 amino acids. CDR3 DNA: TGTGCCAGCAGGTCCCGGGGGCCGAACACTGAAGCTTTCTTT. Encoded protein: CASRSRGPNTEAFF.

This clone came up once. The chain carries TRBV6-1 and TRBJ1-5; tentatively, D is TRBD1 (6 bases). The CDR3 runs to 16 residues. Between the trimmed V and J ends, which lost 0 bases and 7 bases, there was a span of 16 bases. Germline CDR1 reads MNHNS; CDR2 reads SASEGT. As DNA, the CDR3 is TGTGCCAGCAGTGAAGCGCAGGCAGGGGTCGGACAGCCCCAGCATTTT. Translated, it gives CASSEAQAGVGQPQHF.

J is TRBJ1-3 and V is TRBV6-5, with TRBD1 as a possible D gene (6 bases). Trimming left V 7 bases short and J 8 bases short, with 9 bases between. Germline CDR1 reads MNHEY; CDR2 reads SVGAGI. This CDR3 contains 11 residues. CDR3 in DNA: TGTGCCAGCACAGGGGAGTACACCATATATTTT. It codes for CASTGEYTIYF.

V is TRBV7-6 and J is TRBJ1-2; no firm D call. Between the trimmed V and J ends, which lost 5 bases and 5 bases, there was a span of 18 bases. The CDR3 runs 15 residues. Looked up from germline, CDR1 is SGHVS and CDR2 is FNYEAQ. The CDR3 DNA follows: TGTGCCAGCAGCCCTCTGAGCGGGGATATTTATGGCTACACCTTC. Its protein product is CASSPLSGDIYGYTF.

The chain uses TRBV28 and TRBJ2-3, with 9 bases that match TRBD2. The CDR3 is made up of 15 amino acids. After removal of 8 bases from V and 5 bases from J, the junction contained 11 bases not matched to a gene. Per the germline V gene, CDR1 is MDHEN and CDR2 is SYDVKM. The CDR3: CASSWAAGGGDTQYF. The CDR3 DNA is TGTGCCAGCTCTTGGGCGGCGGGGGGGGGAGATACGCAGTATTTT.

V usage is TRBV27 and J usage is TRBJ2-3; 7 nucleotides match TRBD1. This CDR3 region has 15 residues. The germline V gene has CDR1 MNHEY and CDR2 SMNVEV (reference sequence). J lost 1 base, V lost 3 bases, and 4 bases had no gene match. Here the CDR3 DNA reads TGTGCCAGCAGTTTGGGGACAGACGGCACAGATACGCAGTATTTT. It yields the protein CASSLGTDGTDTQYF.